This T cell receptor beta chain was sequenced for a study of blood T cell repertoires in COVID-19. Sequencing used immunoSEQ multiplex PCR; TCRdb keeps in-frame clones, though not all of them. The profile shows some 250,000 clones, 75% to 90% of them singletons. Germline V CDR1 and CDR2: SGHRS, YFSETQ. The CDR3 sequence is 14 residues long. The V end was cut by 1 base, the J end by 5 bases, with 12 bases between. The V call is TRBV5-1, the J call TRBJ2-5; D is unclear. The sample comprised peripheral blood. The clonotype comes from a young woman who had recovered from COVID-19. Written as DNA, the CDR3 is TGCGCCAGCAGCTTGACCTCGAGCCTGGAGACCCAGTACTTC. Its protein product is CASSLTSSLETQYF. Variable domain in full (rest from reference TRBV5-1 and TRBJ2-5): KAGVTQTPRYLIKTRGQQVTLSCSPISGHRSVSWYQQTPGQGLQFLFEYFSETQRNKGNFPGRFSGRQFSNSRSEMNVSTLELGDSALYLCASSLTSSLETQYFGPGTRLLVL.